This T cell receptor (beta chain) was recovered during a study of cytomegalovirus exposure and HLA in healthy donors. Study results and caveats: Cytomegalovirus status was reportedly diagnosed by the classifier with high specificity and sensitivity. According to the study, 160 or so TCR beta chains were cytomegalovirus-associated. Subsequent analysis showed first-cohort TCR clusters tending to co-occur in roughly 130 validation repertoires.

In this sample, this clone turned up once. As yet, its antigen is unknown. Profiled with immunoSEQ multiplex PCR; TCRdb holds only in-frame clones, not every one. The sample shows roughly 330,000 clones, around 90% of them seen only once. Sequencing input: PBMCs. The TCR sequence derives from a woman between 25 and 40 years old in good health and CMV-seropositive.

The CDR3 is CASSPPGVGEQFF. CDR3 DNA: TGTGCCAGCAGCCCACCGGGGGTTGGTGAGCAGTTCTTC. The chain employs TRBV7-6 and TRBJ2-1, with D maybe TRBD2 (6 bases). This CDR3 is built from 13 residues. With 5 bases removed from V and 9 bases from J, the gap between germline ends came to 14 bases. Per the germline V gene, CDR1 is SGHVS and CDR2 is FNYEAQ.